This entry describes one TCR beta chain. This entry belongs to a study of blood T cell repertoires in COVID-19. Data came from immunoSEQ multiplex PCR; TCRdb stores just in-frame clones and leaves some out. The data hold some 26,000 clones, with 81% observed a single time. Sequencing was done on a sample of peripheral blood. The clonotype originates from a man aged 45-60 years with active or convalescent COVID-19.

The chain's CDR3 is CASSLASGEQYF. The CDR3 nucleotides read TGTGCCAGCAGCTTGGCTAGCGGCGAGCAGTACTTC. The chain links TRBV5-4 to TRBJ2-7; 7 bases are a match to TRBD2. The CDR3 contains 12 residues. Trimming took 0 bases from V and 6 from J; bases not matched to a gene: 0. CDR1 is SGHNT, CDR2 YYREEE, per germline (reference sequence).